One sample yielded the 5 T cell receptor beta chains listed below, sequenced in a study of response to subunit inactivated influenza vaccine. In TCRdb, the RT-PCR reads were re-called with MiXCR into one record per CDR3 protein. The table lists approximately 570,000 distinct CDR3 sequences, 7.6% of them singletons. Sample: PBMCs from blood, taken less than 25 months after vaccination. The source is a man aged 50 to 75 who received an inactivated influenza vaccine.

The rearrangement uses TRBV20-1 and TRBJ1-5; D may be TRBD1 (6 bases). CDR1 is DFQATT, CDR2 SNEGSKA, per germline (reference sequence). Deletions cut 7 bases from V and 3 bases from J, with 13 bases between. The CDR3 consists of 13 residues. For the CDR3, the DNA is TGCAGTGTCCCCGACAGGCTCAATCAGCCCCAGCATTTT. As protein: CSVPDRLNQPQHF.

This clonotype has at least ten counts. The gene calls are TRBV12-3 or TRBV12-4 and TRBJ2-1, with 11 bases identical to TRBD2. V lost 8 bases and J lost 5; bases outside the gene matches: 8. The CDR3 spans 15 residues. The CDR3 nucleotides read TGTGCCAGCGGTATAGCGGGGGGGCGCCACAATGAGCAGTTCTTC. Translating it yields CASGIAGGRHNEQFF.

This clonotype was picked up many times. The junction and the germline gene differ at one end; a read error may be behind it. J is TRBJ2-7 and V is TRBV20-1, with 8 bases fitting TRBD1. This CDR3 has 11 residues. Looked up from germline, CDR1 is DFQATT and CDR2 is SNEGSKA (reference sequence). In DNA form, the CDR3 reads TGCAGTGCTAGAGAAGGAGGACAGGGTAACTTC. Its protein product is CSAREGGQGNF.

This clonotype was counted many times. V gene TRBV12-3 or TRBV12-4 combines with J gene TRBJ2-5; perhaps D is TRBD1 or TRBD2 (6 bases each). The V gene lost 6 bases and the J gene lost 4 bases, with 15 bases spanning the gap. The CDR3 sequence is 14 residues long. CDR3 in DNA: TGTGCCAGCAGCCGAAAGGGGGGATTAGAGACCCAGTACTTC. Translation: CASSRKGGLETQYF.

This clonotype occurred a few times. The chain combines TRBV7-2 with TRBJ2-1; TRBD1 might be the D (8 bases). Germline V gene sequence: CDR1 SGHTA, CDR2 FQGNSA. Trimming shortened V by 5 bases and J by 3 bases, and 17 bases separated the two germline ends. The CDR3 runs 16 residues. Written as DNA, the CDR3 is TGTGCCAGCAGCCGTACAGGGGGGGGTGTCTACAATGAGCAGTTCTTC. It specifies CASSRTGGGVYNEQFF.